The clone carrying this T cell receptor (beta chain) was counted between two and nine times. Its antigen is undetermined. Sequencing was performed with immunoSEQ multiplex PCR; in TCRdb, only in-frame clones are kept and a portion is missing. The table includes tens of thousands of clones, around 32% detected once. These data belong to a study of tumour-infiltrating T cells in Burkitt lymphoma. Background on the study: Patients covered every epidemiological subtype of Burkitt lymphoma. Overall and progression-free survival were predicted by productive clonality.

The CDR3 covers 11 residues. Germline values: CDR1 SQVTM, CDR2 ANQGSEA. V lost 7 bases and J lost 5, with 11 bases in between. Whole-study findings and limits: Public clonotypes, several, appeared across numerous Burkitt lymphoma patients.

The chain recombines TRBV29-1 with TRBJ1-2; a possible D gene is TRBD1 (6 bases). This TCR was sampled from a human donor with Burkitt lymphoma. Sequenced sample: tumor tissue. The chain's CDR3 is CSARGEYGYTF. Here the CDR3 DNA reads TGCAGCGCTAGGGGGGAATATGGCTACACCTTC.